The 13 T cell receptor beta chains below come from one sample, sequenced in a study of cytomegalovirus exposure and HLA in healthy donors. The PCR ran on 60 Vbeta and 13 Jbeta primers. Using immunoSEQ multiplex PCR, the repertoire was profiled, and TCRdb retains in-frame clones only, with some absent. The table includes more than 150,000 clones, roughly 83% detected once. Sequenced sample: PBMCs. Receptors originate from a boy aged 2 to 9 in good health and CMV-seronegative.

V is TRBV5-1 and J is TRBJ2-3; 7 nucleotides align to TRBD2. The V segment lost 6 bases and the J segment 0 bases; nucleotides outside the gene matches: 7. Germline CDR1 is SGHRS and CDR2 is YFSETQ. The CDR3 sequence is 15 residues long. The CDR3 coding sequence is TGCGCCAGCAACCCGGGGGGAACTAGCACAGATACGCAGTATTTT. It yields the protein CASNPGGTSTDTQYF. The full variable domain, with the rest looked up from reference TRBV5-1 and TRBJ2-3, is KAGVTQTPRYLIKTRGQQVTLSCSPISGHRSVSWYQQTPGQGLQFLFEYFSETQRNKGNFPGRFSGRQFSNSRSEMNVSTLELGDSALYLCASNPGGTSTDTQYFGPGTRLTVL.

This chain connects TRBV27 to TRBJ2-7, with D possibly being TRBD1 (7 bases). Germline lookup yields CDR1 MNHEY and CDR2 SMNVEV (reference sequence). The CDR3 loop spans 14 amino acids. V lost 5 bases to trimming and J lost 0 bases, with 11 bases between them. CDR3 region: CASSAGGSSYEQYF. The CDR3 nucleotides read TGTGCCAGCAGTGCAGGGGGGAGCTCCTACGAGCAGTACTTC.

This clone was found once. In DNA, the CDR3 is TGTGCCAGCAGTAATCCCGCTGGGGGGGGCGCTGAAGCTTTCTTT. This sequence encodes CASSNPAGGGAEAFF. The rearrangement joins TRBV6-1 to TRBJ1-1; possibly TRBD1 for D (6 bases). CDR1 is MNHNS, CDR2 SASEGT, per germline. CDR3 length: 15 residues. The V and J ends lost 5 bases and 6 bases respectively, with 19 bases between them.

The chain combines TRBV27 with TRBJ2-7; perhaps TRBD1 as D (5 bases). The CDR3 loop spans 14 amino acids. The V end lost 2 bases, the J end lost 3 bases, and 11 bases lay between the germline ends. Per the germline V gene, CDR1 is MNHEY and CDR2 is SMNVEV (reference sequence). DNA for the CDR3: TGTGCCAGCAGTTTAAACGTCAGGGACTACGAGCAGTACTTC. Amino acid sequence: CASSLNVRDYEQYF.

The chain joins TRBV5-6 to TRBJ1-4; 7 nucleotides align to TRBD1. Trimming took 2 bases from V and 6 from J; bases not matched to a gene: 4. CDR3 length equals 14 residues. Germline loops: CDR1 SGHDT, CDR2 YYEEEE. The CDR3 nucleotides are TGTGCCAGCAGCTTACAGGGGCTCGATGAAAAACTGTTTTTT. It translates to CASSLQGLDEKLFF.

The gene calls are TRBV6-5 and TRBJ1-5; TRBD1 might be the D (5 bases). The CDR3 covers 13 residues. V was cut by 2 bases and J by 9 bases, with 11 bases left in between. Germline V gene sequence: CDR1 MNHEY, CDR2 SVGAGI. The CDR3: CASSYRGSGPQHF. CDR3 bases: TGTGCCAGCAGTTACCGGGGGTCAGGGCCCCAGCATTTT.

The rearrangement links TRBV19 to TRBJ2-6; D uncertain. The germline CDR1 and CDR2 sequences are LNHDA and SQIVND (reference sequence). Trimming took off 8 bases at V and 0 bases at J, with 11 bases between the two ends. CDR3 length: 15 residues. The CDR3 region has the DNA TGTGCCAGTGCCGCTGGGCCCTCTGGGGCCAACGTCCTGACTTTC. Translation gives CASAAGPSGANVLTF.

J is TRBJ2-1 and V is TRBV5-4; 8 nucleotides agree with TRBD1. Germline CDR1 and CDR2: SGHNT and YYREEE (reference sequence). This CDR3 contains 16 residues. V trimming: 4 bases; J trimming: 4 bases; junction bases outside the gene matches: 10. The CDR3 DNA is TGTGCCAGCAGCGCCGCCGGGACAGGACATTACAATGAGCAGTTCTTC. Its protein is CASSAAGTGHYNEQFF.

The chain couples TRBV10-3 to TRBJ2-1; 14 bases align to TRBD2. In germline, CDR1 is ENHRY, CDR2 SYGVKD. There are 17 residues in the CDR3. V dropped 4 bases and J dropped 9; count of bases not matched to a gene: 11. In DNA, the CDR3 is TGTGCCATCAGTGCGGGGGGACTAGCGGGAGAGTTCTCTGAGCAGTTCTTC. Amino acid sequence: CAISAGGLAGEFSEQFF.

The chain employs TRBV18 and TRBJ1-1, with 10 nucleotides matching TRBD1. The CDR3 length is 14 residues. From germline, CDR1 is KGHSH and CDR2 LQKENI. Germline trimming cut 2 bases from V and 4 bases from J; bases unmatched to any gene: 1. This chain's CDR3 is CASSPGTGATEAFF. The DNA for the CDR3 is TGTGCCAGCTCACCAGGGACAGGGGCCACTGAAGCTTTCTTT. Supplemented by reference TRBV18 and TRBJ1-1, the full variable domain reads NAGVMQNPRHLVRRRGQEARLRCSPMKGHSHVYWYRQLPEEGLKFMVYLQKENIIDESGMPKERFSAEFPKEGPSILRIQQVVRGDSAAYFCASSPGTGATEAFFGQGTRLTVV.

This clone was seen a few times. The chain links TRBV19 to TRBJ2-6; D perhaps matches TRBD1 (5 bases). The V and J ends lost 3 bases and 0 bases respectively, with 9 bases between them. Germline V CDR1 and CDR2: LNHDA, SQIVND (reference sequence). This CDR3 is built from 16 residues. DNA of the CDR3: TGTGCCAGTAGTATTCAGGGAACCTCTGGGGCCAACGTCCTGACTTTC. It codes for CASSIQGTSGANVLTF.

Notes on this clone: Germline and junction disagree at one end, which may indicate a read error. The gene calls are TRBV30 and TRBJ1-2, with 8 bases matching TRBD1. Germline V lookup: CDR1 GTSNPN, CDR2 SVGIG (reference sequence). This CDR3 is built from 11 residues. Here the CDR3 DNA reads TGTGCCTGGGGACCTATGGGACAGGCTCTCTTC. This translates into CAWGPMGQALF.

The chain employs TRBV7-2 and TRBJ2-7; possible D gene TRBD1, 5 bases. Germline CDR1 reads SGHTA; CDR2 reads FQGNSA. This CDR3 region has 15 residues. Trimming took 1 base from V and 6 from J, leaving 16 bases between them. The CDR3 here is CASSLVGRVGSEQYF. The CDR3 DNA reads TGTGCCAGCAGCTTAGTAGGCAGGGTGGGTTCCGAGCAGTACTTC.